In its sample, the clone carrying this T cell receptor beta chain was seen once. V shed 0 bases and J shed 1 base, with 5 bases lying between them. The CDR3 contains 13 residues. Germline V gene lookup returns CDR1 SGHRS and CDR2 YFSETQ. Measured with immunoSEQ multiplex PCR; TCRdb has only the in-frame clones, and not every one. The data show over 60,000 clones, 85% to 95% seen once. This specimen belongs to a study of T cell changes during pregnancy in multiple sclerosis. The specimen comprised peripheral blood, sampled in the first trimester of pregnancy. The V gene is TRBV5-1, the J gene TRBJ2-7; D is unresolved. The TCR originated in a female donor with multiple sclerosis, enrolled in a pregnancy study. CDR3 sequence reads: CASSLVGSYEQYF. CDR3 DNA sequence: TGCGCCAGCAGCTTGGTCGGGTCCTACGAGCAGTACTTC.